These 26 T cell receptor beta chains were sequenced from one sample in a study of cytomegalovirus exposure and HLA in healthy donors (dated by TCRdb to the late 2010s). The library was produced with the immunoSEQ multiplex PCR assay. For the multiplex PCR, a mixture combining 60 forward primers for TCR Vbeta segments and 13 reverse primers for TCR Jbeta segments was used. TCRdb holds this immuneACCESS table with in-frame rearrangements only. Some clones are missing; in checked studies, unresolved V genes explain under half, and the rest has no known cause. The sample has approximately 110,000 clones on record, 65% to 75% of them singletons. The ten top clones hold about a tenth of the sample. The sequenced sample was PBMCs. These receptors were collected from a man between 35 and 55 years old in good health and CMV-seropositive.

The J gene is TRBJ2-5, the V gene TRBV28, with TRBD1 matching 7 bases. Per germline, CDR1 MDHEN and CDR2 SYDVKM. Trimming removed 6 bases from V and 5 bases from J; junction bases left unmatched: 9. The CDR3 is made up of 14 amino acids. The CDR3 DNA follows: TGTGCCAGCAGAACTTACAGGGGTTGGGAGACCCAGTACTTC. As protein: CASRTYRGWETQYF.

V gene TRBV6-1 combines with J gene TRBJ1-2, with TRBD1 matching 8 bases. This CDR3 is 15 amino acids long. V was clipped by 2 bases and J by 3 bases; unmatched bases: 5. Germline V gene lookup returns CDR1 MNHNS and CDR2 SASEGT. The CDR3 spells CASSESTGAHYGYTF. In nucleotides, the CDR3 is TGTGCCAGCAGTGAATCGACAGGGGCTCACTATGGCTACACCTTC.

V gene TRBV28 combines with J gene TRBJ2-5, with D possibly being TRBD1 (6 bases). The germline CDR1 and CDR2 sequences are MDHEN and SYDVKM. CDR3 length equals 15 residues. The V end lost 2 bases, the J end lost 5 bases, and 15 bases lay between the germline ends. CDR3 bases: TGTGCCAGCAGTTTAATGGACAGTCTCCGGGAGACCCAGTACTTC. Protein: CASSLMDSLRETQYF.

With regard to this clone: The same CDR3 also results from other DNA sequences found in this sample. The rearrangement uses TRBV5-4 and TRBJ1-2, with D perhaps TRBD1 (6 bases). The CDR3 extends over 13 amino acids. Germline CDR1 and CDR2: SGHNT and YYREEE (reference sequence). With 4 bases removed from V and 5 bases from J, the gap between germline ends came to 12 bases. Here the CDR3 reads CASSPRGGYGYTF. For the CDR3, the DNA is TGTGCCAGCAGCCCCAGGGGAGGGTATGGCTACACCTTC. Together with reference TRBV5-4 and TRBJ1-2, the CDR3 gives the full variable domain: ETGVTQSPTHLIKTRGQQVTLRCSSQSGHNTVSWYQQALGQGPQFIFQYYREEENGRGNFPPRFSGLQFPNYSSELNVNALELDDSALYLCASSPRGGYGYTFGSGTRLTVV.

J is TRBJ2-5 and V is TRBV5-6, with a tentative D call TRBD1 (5 bases). Germline V CDR1 and CDR2: SGHDT, YYEEEE. Trimming left V 0 bases short and J 2 bases short, with 5 bases between. The CDR3 has 13 residues. The CDR3 DNA follows: TGTGCCAGCAGCTTGGGGACACAAGAGACCCAGTACTTC. The encoded protein is CASSLGTQETQYF.

This rearrangement joins TRBV13 to TRBJ2-3, with D maybe TRBD2 (5 bases). Germline assignment: CDR1 PRHDT and CDR2 FYEKMQ (reference sequence). This CDR3 region has 14 residues. Between the trimmed V and J ends, which lost 5 bases and 4 bases, there was a span of 13 bases. In DNA, the CDR3 is TGTGCCAGCAGCCACCGCAATAGCGCAGATACGCAGTATTTT. Residues: CASSHRNSADTQYF.

The V gene is TRBV5-4, the J gene TRBJ2-7; unclear D gene. Germline V CDR1 and CDR2: SGHNT, YYREEE (reference sequence). V dropped 2 bases and J dropped 0 bases, with 6 bases sitting between them. This CDR3 has 13 residues. The CDR3 spells CASSFPLSYEQYF. CDR3 nucleotide sequence: TGTGCCAGCAGCTTCCCTCTCTCCTACGAGCAGTACTTC.

This clone was observed a single time. This chain uses TRBV19 with TRBJ1-5; 10 nucleotides match TRBD1. Germline V gene sequence: CDR1 LNHDA, CDR2 SQIVND (reference sequence). The V and J ends lost 5 bases and 5 bases, in that order; junction bases with no gene match: 6. This CDR3 is 15 amino acids long. The CDR3 region is CASSSGTGDYQPQHF. CDR3 in DNA: TGTGCCAGTAGTTCCGGGACAGGGGACTATCAGCCCCAGCATTTT.

V usage is TRBV10-1 and J usage is TRBJ1-4; 7 bases fit TRBD1. V gave up 7 bases and J gave up 5 bases; unmatched junction bases: 7. In germline, CDR1 is WNHNN, CDR2 SYGVQD (reference sequence). This CDR3 spans 14 amino acids. In nucleotides, the CDR3 is TGCGCCAGCATCCTAGACAGGGAGAATGAAAAACTGTTTTTT. It translates to CASILDRENEKLFF.

This clone has only one observation. The rearrangement uses TRBV27 and TRBJ1-1, with D perhaps TRBD1 (5 bases). Germline CDR1 is MNHEY and CDR2 is SMNVEV (reference sequence). V gave up 6 bases and J gave up 3 bases, with 14 bases separating them. This CDR3 comprises 14 residues. CDR3 DNA: TGTGCCAGCAGGAGGTGGGGGGGGGACACTGAAGCTTTCTTT. Translation: CASRRWGGDTEAFF.

In its sample, this clone was seen a few times. The gene calls are TRBV9 and TRBJ2-3; 8 bases fit TRBD2. The V and J ends lost 4 bases and 6 bases, in that order; junction bases with no gene match: 10. Per germline, CDR1 SGDLS and CDR2 YYNGEE. The CDR3 extends over 15 amino acids. The CDR3 protein is CASSSRGLGADTQYF. CDR3 DNA: TGTGCCAGCAGCTCTAGGGGACTAGGCGCGGATACGCAGTATTTT.

This clone was observed a few times. The V gene is TRBV19, the J gene TRBJ1-2; 7 bases fit TRBD1. The CDR3 runs 13 residues. Germline assignment: CDR1 LNHDA and CDR2 SQIVND (reference sequence). The V gene end was trimmed by 7 bases and the J gene end by 4 bases; junction bases not matched to a gene: 6. CDR3 DNA sequence: TGTGCCAGTAATATGGACAGGCTCTATGGCTACACCTTC. It is translated as CASNMDRLYGYTF.

The chain is built from TRBV6-4 and TRBJ2-7, with 9 positions matching TRBD2. The germline V gene encodes CDR1 MRHNA and CDR2 SNTAGT. The CDR3 sequence is 16 residues long. The ends lost 2 bases at V and 5 bases at J; junction bases unmatched: 10. The CDR3 coding sequence is TGTGCCAGCAGTGACCGGAGCGGGAGGAAAAACAACGAGCAGTACTTC. The encoded protein is CASSDRSGRKNNEQYF.

This clone appeared a few times. The chain carries TRBV4-1 and TRBJ1-1; 8 bases agree with TRBD1. V lost 0 bases and J lost 3; bases outside the gene matches: 6. CDR1 and CDR2 from the germline V gene are MGHRA and YSYEKL. The CDR3 is made up of 16 amino acids. This CDR3 is CASSQDDRGGDTEAFF. Here the CDR3 DNA reads TGCGCCAGCAGCCAAGACGACAGGGGAGGGGACACTGAAGCTTTCTTT.

The rearrangement links TRBV9 to TRBJ2-3, with D tentatively TRBD1 (6 bases). The CDR3 has 15 amino acids. Trimming took 3 bases from V and 3 from J, leaving 14 bases between them. The germline V gene has CDR1 SGDLS and CDR2 YYNGEE. The CDR3 DNA follows: TGTGCCAGCAGCGCGTACGGGACACATACAGATACGCAGTATTTT. This sequence encodes CASSAYGTHTDTQYF.

This clone has only a few counts. This chain connects TRBV18 to TRBJ1-1; 8 bases line up with TRBD1. Germline CDR1 KGHSH, CDR2 LQKENI. The CDR3 totals 16 residues. V shed 3 bases and J 1 base; nucleotides not matched to a gene: 7. The CDR3 DNA reads TGTGCCAGCTCACCGGGACAGGTCCGGAGGAACACTGAAGCTTTCTTT. Translated: CASSPGQVRRNTEAFF.

This chain joins TRBV19 and TRBJ1-1, with D possibly TRBD1 on 5 matching bases. The germline CDR1 and CDR2 sequences are LNHDA and SQIVND (reference sequence). This CDR3 comprises 11 residues. V lost 6 bases, J lost 6 bases, and 8 bases lay in between. CDR3 in DNA: TGTGCCAGTAGACAGACAGCTGAAGCTTTCTTT. Its translation is CASRQTAEAFF. The entire variable domain, with the rest obtained from reference TRBV19 and TRBJ1-1, is as follows: DGGITQSPKYLFRKEGQNVTLSCEQNLNHDAMYWYRQDPGQGLRLIYYSQIVNDFQKGDIAEGYSVSREKKESFPLTVTSAQKNPTAFYLCASRQTAEAFFGQGTRLTVV.

The gene calls are TRBV5-6 and TRBJ2-7; TRBD2 agrees at 14 bases. This CDR3 is built from 18 residues. Germline trimming cut 4 bases from V and 0 bases from J; bases unmatched to any gene: 9. Per germline, CDR1 SGHDT and CDR2 YYEEEE. This CDR3 is CASSAGTSGSASSYEQYV. CDR3 sequence (DNA): TGTGCCAGCAGCGCCGGGACTAGCGGGAGTGCGAGCTCCTACGAGCAGTACGTC.

This clone came up a few times. J is TRBJ1-4 and V is TRBV27; no firm D call. Trimming stripped 3 bases from V and 0 bases from J, with 8 bases between. The CDR3 extends over 15 amino acids. CDR1 and CDR2 from the germline V gene are MNHEY and SMNVEV (reference sequence). CDR3 bases: TGTGCCAGCAGTTTGGAGATTGCAACTAATGAAAAACTGTTTTTT. Residues: CASSLEIATNEKLFF.

The V and J genes are TRBV28 and TRBJ2-5, with TRBD2 identical over 10 bases. J gave up 1 base and V 5 bases, and 10 bases lay outside the gene matches. This CDR3 has 17 residues. Germline assignment: CDR1 MDHEN and CDR2 SYDVKM. As DNA, the CDR3 is TGTGCCAGCAGTCTTCGGACTAGCGGATTAGGCCAAGAGACCCAGTACTTC. It is translated as CASSLRTSGLGQETQYF.

The chain couples TRBV27 to TRBJ2-2, with 10 bases that match TRBD1. J lost 5 bases, V lost 2 bases, and 2 bases had no gene match. The CDR3 spans 15 residues. From germline, CDR1 is MNHEY and CDR2 SMNVEV (reference sequence). The CDR3 spells CASSLRDRGTGELFF. CDR3 coding DNA: TGTGCCAGCAGTTTACGGGACAGGGGAACCGGGGAGCTGTTTTTT.

The chain links TRBV6-1 to TRBJ2-1; 11 positions match TRBD2. This CDR3 has 18 amino acids. CDR1 MNHNS and CDR2 SASEGT come from the germline V gene. J lost 1 base, V lost 3 bases, and 8 bases had no gene match. In nucleotides, the CDR3 is TGTGCCAGCAGTGATCGTCCTAGCGGGAGGCCTTCCTACAATGAGCAGTTCTTC. Residues: CASSDRPSGRPSYNEQFF.

The chain has TRBV6-5 and TRBJ1-4; perhaps TRBD1 as D (6 bases). Germline V gene data show CDR1 as MNHEY and CDR2 as SVGAGI. V was shortened by 0 bases and J by 7 bases, with 12 bases between the two germline ends. The CDR3 consists of 15 residues. The chain's CDR3 is CASSYSEQGSEKLFF. In DNA, the CDR3 is TGTGCCAGCAGTTACTCTGAACAGGGCAGTGAAAAACTGTTTTTT.

This chain links TRBV5-4 with TRBJ2-7; 10 bases agree with TRBD1. V shed 5 bases, J shed 4 bases, and the junction held 9 bases outside the gene matches. Per germline, CDR1 SGHNT and CDR2 YYREEE (reference sequence). The length of the CDR3 is 15 residues. This CDR3 is CASRAGTGDLYEQYV. The DNA for the CDR3 is TGTGCCAGCAGGGCCGGGACAGGGGACCTTTACGAGCAGTACGTC.

V and J are TRBV10-1 and TRBJ1-4; D gene uncertain. The CDR3 covers 14 residues. V was shortened by 5 bases and J by 8 bases, with 15 bases between the two germline ends. Germline V CDR1 and CDR2: WNHNN, SYGVQD (reference sequence). The CDR3 DNA follows: TGCGCCAGCAGTTTGACCCCCGCGGGGGAAAAACTGTTTTTT. Translated, it gives CASSLTPAGEKLFF.

This clone occurred once. V gene TRBV12-5 combines with J gene TRBJ2-1, with unresolved D. V was clipped by 3 bases and J by 6 bases, with 9 bases between them. Germline assignment: CDR1 LGHNT and CDR2 FRNRAP. The CDR3 loop spans 13 amino acids. Here the CDR3 reads CASGLSTPNEQFF. The DNA for the CDR3 is TGTGCTAGTGGTTTATCCACTCCCAATGAGCAGTTCTTC.